Listed below are T cell receptor beta chains from one sample, sequenced in a study of identical twins. TCRdb re-called the 5' RACE reads with MiXCR, one entry per CDR3 protein. The data show around 95,000 distinct CDR3 sequences, under 6.5% seen once. Sequencing was carried out using memory T cells sorted from blood. All receptors derive from a woman aged 50 to 65 in good health. CDR3s include the opening cysteine and the closing phenylalanine or tryptophan. The D gene is left open where the match is weak. Clone size is stated in some rows and not others, as once, few, many or a class when expanded.

J gene	V gene	clone size	D gene	CDR3 DNA	CDR3 protein
TRBJ2-7	TRBV20-1	-	-	TGCAGTGCTGGGCCGGGATACTTCTCCTACGAGCAGTACTTC	CSAGPGYFSYEQYF
TRBJ2-7	TRBV18	many	TRBD2	TGTGCCAGCTCACCGGCTAGCGGCTCCTACGAGCAGTACTTC	CASSPASGSYEQYF
TRBJ2-1	TRBV5-1	many	TRBD1	TGCGCCAGCAGCTTAACAGGGGGCGGACACAATGAGCAGTTCTTC	CASSLTGGGHNEQFF
TRBJ1-1	TRBV28	many	-	TGTGCCAGCAGCTGGGACGCCCCCGCTTTCTTT	CASSWDAPAFF
TRBJ2-6	TRBV5-5	-	-	TGTGCCAGCAGCTTGCTAGGTGGTGGGGCCAACGTCCTGACTTTC	CASSLLGGGANVLTF
TRBJ2-1	TRBV18	many	-	TGTGCCAGCTCACCCTCCCACAATGAGCAGTTCTTC	CASSPSHNEQFF
TRBJ2-1	TRBV2	few	-	TGTGCCAGCAGTGAAGAGGCGAGTGAGCAGTTCTTC	CASSEEASEQFF
TRBJ2-1	TRBV21-1	-	-	TGTGCCAGCAGCAAAGCGGATAGCGACTACTCCTACAATGAGCAGTTCTTC	CASSKADSDYSYNEQFF
TRBJ1-1	TRBV19	-	TRBD1	TGTGCCACCATGTTCGGACAGGGCAACACTGAAGCTTTCTTT	CATMFGQGNTEAFF
TRBJ2-5	TRBV12-3/TRBV12-4	few	-	TGTGCCAGCAGTTTAGCGGGTAGTGAAAAGACCCAGTACTTC	CASSLAGSEKTQYF
TRBJ2-5	TRBV20-1	many	-	TGCAGTGGCCCAGCTGGACCCCAGGAGACCCAGTACTTC	CSGPAGPQETQYF